Listed below are T cell receptor beta chains from one sample, sequenced in a study of blood T cell repertoires in COVID-19. Using immunoSEQ multiplex PCR, the repertoire was profiled, and TCRdb retains in-frame clones only, with some absent. Counted here are 150,000 to 200,000 clones, about 80% occurring once; the ten biggest clones make up 11%. Specimen: peripheral blood. These receptors were taken from a man in his 70s with active or convalescent COVID-19. Both conserved end residues are part of each CDR3. A D gene is named only where the DNA matches it firmly. Size is stated for part of the rows, as once, few or many counts, or as a class when the clone is expanded.

>TRBV5-8|TRBJ1-2|.|.
TGTGCCAGCAGCAGCCGACGGGCGACTACTAACTATGGCTACACCTTC
CASSSRRATTNYGYTF
>TRBV12-5|TRBJ1-2|.|.
TGTGCTAGTGGTTTGGTAATAGGAGCAGGGATCACCAATGGCTACACCTTC
CASGLVIGAGITNGYTF
>TRBV6-2/TRBV6-3|TRBJ2-7|.|.
TGTGCCAGCAGTTTCCACAGGGACAAGGAGCAGTACTTC
CASSFHRDKEQYF
>TRBV4-1|TRBJ1-2|.|.
TGCGCCAGCAGCCACCTTTCCGGGGGGGTACAGAACTATGGCTACACCTTC
CASSHLSGGVQNYGYTF
>TRBV5-4|TRBJ2-4|.|TRBD1
TGTGCCAGCCAGCCGGGACAGGGGGCAGGTACCAAAAACATTCAGTACTTC
CASQPGQGAGTKNIQYF
>TRBV9|TRBJ2-7|once|TRBD2
TGTGCCAGCAGCGTTGGACTAGCGGGCTCCTACGAGCAGTACTTC
CASSVGLAGSYEQYF
>TRBV2|TRBJ2-3|.|.
TGTGGCAACTGGGGGGGCCCACTTGGGGAAAGCACAGATACGCAGTATTTT
CGNWGGPLGESTDTQYF
>TRBV6-5|TRBJ2-1|few|TRBD2
TGTGCCAGCACCCTAGCGGCCCATGAGGATGAGCAGTTCTTC
CASTLAAHEDEQFF
>TRBV5-1|TRBJ2-6|.|.
TGCGCCAGCAGCCTACCAGGGCTGTCTGGGGCCAACGTCCTGACTTTC
CASSLPGLSGANVLTF
>TRBV15|TRBJ1-2|once|.
TGTGCCACCGTGGGACACCAAAGACGACCTCTCTATGGCTACACCTTC
CATVGHQRRPLYGYTF
>TRBV3-1/TRBV3-2|TRBJ1-1|.|.
TGTGCCAGCAGCCCCTACAGGGAGAACACTGAAGCTTTCTTT
CASSPYRENTEAFF
>TRBV6-5|TRBJ2-7|once|.
TGTGCCAGCAGTTACTCGAGAGCAGGGGACGACGAGCAGTACTTC
CASSYSRAGDDEQYF
>TRBV28|TRBJ2-7|.|TRBD2
TGTGCCAGCAGTATCGGGACTATCTACGAGCAGTACTTC
CASSIGTIYEQYF
>TRBV5-1|TRBJ1-5|.|TRBD1
TGCGCCAGCAGCTCGGGACAGGGGAGCAATCAGCCCCAGCATTTT
CASSSGQGSNQPQHF
>TRBV11-2|TRBJ2-7|.|.
TGTGCCAGCAGCTCCGGGTTCGGTACACTCTACGAGCAGTACTTC
CASSSGFGTLYEQYF
>TRBV7-9|TRBJ2-1|.|.
TGTGCCAGCAGCGACCGCGGGCCCGCCGCTAGGGAGCAGTTCTTC
CASSDRGPAAREQFF
>TRBV7-6|TRBJ2-7|.|TRBD1
TGTGCCAGCAGCTACGGACAGGGCGCTTCCTACGAGCAGTACTTC
CASSYGQGASYEQYF
>TRBV18|TRBJ1-1|few|TRBD1
TGTGCCAGCTCACAATATACCGGGACAGGGATGACTGAAGCTTTCTTT
CASSQYTGTGMTEAFF
>TRBV9|TRBJ2-2|few|TRBD2
TGTGCCAGCAGCGTAGGTAGCGGGGGAGAGATGACCGGGGAGCTGTTTTTT
CASSVGSGGEMTGELFF
>TRBV2|TRBJ2-5|once|TRBD2
TGTGCCAGCAGTGCGAATAGCGGGAGCGTGGAGACCCAGTACTTC
CASSANSGSVETQYF
>TRBV19|TRBJ1-5|.|.
TGTGCCAGTAGTATGGGGGGAAATGGGCCCCAGCATTTT
CASSMGGNGPQHF
>TRBV7-8|TRBJ2-5|.|.
TGTGCCAGCAGCTTAGGAGGAGGAGAGACCCAGTACTTC
CASSLGGGETQYF
>TRBV3-1/TRBV3-2|TRBJ1-2|.|.
TGTGCCAGCAGCCGCGAGGGCGGCTACACCTTC
CASSREGGYTF
>TRBV5-1|TRBJ2-5|.|TRBD2
TGCGCCAGCAGCCCGGGGGCTAGCGGGGGGATATCGTGGACCCAGTACTTC
CASSPGASGGISWTQYF
>TRBV11-2|TRBJ2-5|.|.
TGTGCCAGCAGTTCAGGGCCACCCAGACCTCATGAGACCCAGTACTTC
CASSSGPPRPHETQYF
>TRBV5-1|TRBJ2-3|once|TRBD2
TGCGCCAGCAGCTTATCCTCTAGCGGGGGTGCAGATACGCAGTATTTT
CASSLSSSGGADTQYF
>TRBV28|TRBJ1-2|few|.
TGTGCCAGCACCCCCCCTGGGGGACTTGGTGGTGGCTACACCTTC
CASTPPGGLGGGYTF
>TRBV28|TRBJ2-1|.|TRBD2
TGTGCCAGCAGTCACTACAGGGGGACTAGCGGGAGGGCCGGTAATGAGCAGTTCTTC
CASSHYRGTSGRAGNEQFF
>TRBV29-1|TRBJ1-4|.|TRBD1
TGCAGCGTTGAAACAGGGGGCGCAGCAACTAATGAAAAACTGTTTTTT
CSVETGGAATNEKLFF
>TRBV7-2|TRBJ1-1|.|TRBD1
TGTGCCAGCAGCTTAGTGGGGACAGGGGGTATGGTGGGCACTGAAGCTTTCTTT
CASSLVGTGGMVGTEAFF
>TRBV6-5|TRBJ2-7|.|TRBD2
TGTGCCAGCACCCAGCGGGGCTTCTACGAGCAGTACTTC
CASTQRGFYEQYF